This entry is about one TCR beta chain. Its antigen is still unknown. The input lacks base qualities; no much larger clone sits a single base away. V is shortened by 0 bases, J by 5 bases, and the region joining them spans 13 bases. Via the germline V gene (reference sequence), CDR1 is GTSNPN and CDR2 SVGIG. There are 15 amino acids in the CDR3, from cysteine to phenylalanine inclusive. Left in the record is the CDR3 DNA by itself, 45 bases read in frame from the first base. Libraries came from the immunoSEQ multiplex PCR assay. This is the immuneACCESS table as TCRdb keeps it, with only in-frame sequences that have V and J called. A part of the clones is gone; compared with another copy, unresolved V genes explain less than half, and the rest is unexplained. The sample has about 46,000 clones on record, approximately 80% of them singletons. About 2.2% of the sample goes to the ten largest clones. The record originates from a study of radiotherapy plus CTLA-4 blockade in lung cancer (dated by TCRdb to the late 2010s). About the study as a whole: Objective responses occurred in approximately 19% of enrolled patients, and around 29% achieved disease control. The research as a whole found: After treatment with radiotherapy and ipilimumab, TCR clones that originated in tumors expanded in peripheral blood. The strongest predictors of response, as reported, were early dynamic changes in blood T cell clones along with a rise in serum interferon-beta after radiation.

Focal radiation therapy combined with CTLA-4 blockade (ipilimumab) was tested in patients with chemo-refractory metastatic non-small-cell lung cancer. In this chain, TRBV30 is recombined with TRBJ1-4; the D gene is perhaps TRBD1, from 6 matching bases. This sequence originates from a human donor with non-small cell lung cancer whose response to radiotherapy plus ipilimumab could not be evaluated. The material sequenced was peripheral blood, taken from a patient treated with radiotherapy plus ipilimumab. This receptor has the CDR3 CAWSVTTGRNEKLFF. The DNA reads as follows: TGTGCCTGGAGTGTAACGACAGGCAGAAATGAAAAACTGTTTTTT.